The rows below give T cell receptor beta chains drawn from one sample of a study of cytomegalovirus exposure and HLA in healthy donors. Sequencing was performed with immunoSEQ multiplex PCR; in TCRdb, only in-frame clones are kept and a portion is missing. The sample yields roughly 150,000 clones, around four fifths seen once. Sequenced input: PBMCs. These receptors were collected from a man aged 50 or older in good health and CMV-seropositive. CDR3s include the opening cysteine and the closing phenylalanine or tryptophan. D genes are given only for firm matches. Size is omitted from some rows. Given values are once, few, many or a class for expanded clones.

TRBV19	few	TRBD1	TRBJ2-7	TGTGCCAGTAGCTGGGGGACAGGGGGATCCTACGAGCAGTACTTC	CASSWGTGGSYEQYF
TRBV27	once	-	TRBJ2-1	TGTGCCAGCAGCCTTTCCCAGGGGAATGAGCAGTTCTTC	CASSLSQGNEQFF
TRBV4-1	-	TRBD1	TRBJ2-7	TGCGCCAGCAGCCAAGCACATCCGGGACAGGGTTCCTACGAGCAGTACTTC	CASSQAHPGQGSYEQYF
TRBV9	-	TRBD2	TRBJ2-3	TGTGCCAGCAGCCCCAATCCAGTAGCGGGGGGCACAGATACGCAGTATTTT	CASSPNPVAGGTDTQYF
TRBV6-5	-	-	TRBJ1-1	TGTGCCAGCAACCAGGGGAACTTTGAAGCTTTCTTT	CASNQGNFEAFF
TRBV4-1	-	TRBD2	TRBJ2-7	TGCGCCAGCAGCCAAGAAGCGGGGGGTACTCTCTCCTACGAGCAGTACTTC	CASSQEAGGTLSYEQYF
TRBV5-4	-	TRBD1	TRBJ1-1	TGTGCCAGCAGCCGGACAGGGGAAGAAGCTTTCTTT	CASSRTGEEAFF
TRBV5-1	few	-	TRBJ2-2	TGCGCCAGCAGCTCCTCAGGTACCGTCGGGGAGCTGTTTTTT	CASSSSGTVGELFF
TRBV6-1	-	-	TRBJ1-5	TGTGCCAGCAGTCTACGGGGGGGTATACCCCAGCCCCAGCATTTT	CASSLRGGIPQPQHF
TRBV18	-	TRBD2	TRBJ2-1	TGTGCCAGCTCACCTGCTAGCGGGAGCTCCTACAATGAGCAGTTCTTC	CASSPASGSSYNEQFF
TRBV6-5	-	TRBD1	TRBJ1-6	TGTGCCAGCAGGCTAGACAGGGGAGCGTTTTCACCCCTCCACTTT	CASRLDRGAFSPLHF
TRBV7-8	-	-	TRBJ2-7	TGTGCCAGCAGCTTAGCTTCTTCCTACGAGCAGTACTTC	CASSLASSYEQYF
TRBV9	once	TRBD2	TRBJ2-2	TGTGCCAGCAGCCGTGAGGCTAGCGGGGGCATTGCGAACACCGGGGAGCTGTTTTTT	CASSREASGGIANTGELFF
TRBV5-4	few	-	TRBJ2-3	TGTGCCAGCAGCTTGTCACATTTCACAGATACGCAGTATTTT	CASSLSHFTDTQYF
TRBV4-2	-	TRBD2	TRBJ2-5	TGTGCCAGCAGCCCAGAAAATAGCGGGGGTGAGACCCAGTACTTC	CASSPENSGGETQYF
TRBV30	-	-	TRBJ2-6	TGTGCCTGGAGAAATCTGGCATCTGGGGCCAACGTCCTGACTTTC	CAWRNLASGANVLTF
TRBV7-9	few	TRBD2	TRBJ2-7	TGTGCCAGCAGCTTTAGCGGGGGGAGAGTCTACGAGCAGTACTTC	CASSFSGGRVYEQYF
TRBV11-2	-	TRBD2	TRBJ2-3	TGTGCCAGCAGCTTTCAAGCGGGAGGCACAGATACGCAGTATTTT	CASSFQAGGTDTQYF
TRBV6-5	-	-	TRBJ2-7	TGTGCCAGCAGCCGCGCTAGAGACTTTTACGAGCAGTACTTC	CASSRARDFYEQYF
TRBV5-1	-	TRBD2	TRBJ2-5	TGCGCCAGCAGCCACACATCTAGCGGGAGTGTATCGGAGACCCAGTACTTC	CASSHTSSGSVSETQYF
TRBV5-4	-	TRBD1	TRBJ2-7	TGTGCCAGCAGCTTACGGGACAGGGGTATCCACGAGCAGTACTTC	CASSLRDRGIHEQYF
TRBV15	-	TRBD2	TRBJ2-7	TGTGCCACCAGCAGGGGGACTAGCGGAATCTCCAGCTCCTACGAGCAGTACTTC	CATSRGTSGISSSYEQYF
TRBV7-9	-	-	TRBJ2-4	TGTTCCAGCAGCTTACCAGGGTTCGACAAAAACATTCAGTACTTC	CSSSLPGFDKNIQYF
TRBV5-1	-	TRBD1	TRBJ2-7	TGCGCCAGCAGCACCGGACAGGGTGGCTACGAGCAGTACTTC	CASSTGQGGYEQYF
TRBV5-4	once	-	TRBJ2-7	TGTGCCAGCAGCTTGGAGGGGCAAAGCTCCTACGAGCAGTACTTC	CASSLEGQSSYEQYF
TRBV10-3	-	-	TRBJ1-2	TGTGCCATCAGTGGGCCGGGAAACTATGGCTACACCTTC	CAISGPGNYGYTF
TRBV27	-	-	TRBJ1-2	TGTGCCAGCCGGGCAGGGAACTATGGCTACACCTTC	CASRAGNYGYTF
TRBV7-3	-	TRBD1	TRBJ1-2	TGTGCCAGCATTATCGGGACAGGGCCCTACGCTAACTATGGCTACACCTTC	CASIIGTGPYANYGYTF
TRBV25-1	-	TRBD1	TRBJ2-2	TGTGCCAGCAGTGGACAGGGCCGAAACACCGGGGAGCTGTTTTTT	CASSGQGRNTGELFF
TRBV4-2	-	-	TRBJ2-7	TGTGCCAGCAGCCAACTAGCTTCCTACGGGCAGTACTTC	CASSQLASYGQYF
TRBV9	-	TRBD1	TRBJ2-3	TGTGCCAGCAGCGCCACAGGGGGGTCCACAGATACGCAGTATTTT	CASSATGGSTDTQYF
TRBV28	-	TRBD1	TRBJ1-2	TGTGCCAGCAGTGGCGCCGGACAGGGAACATATGGCTACACCTTC	CASSGAGQGTYGYTF
TRBV6-1	-	-	TRBJ1-2	TGTGCCAGCAGTGAAGCCCGACGAACGGGTGGTGGCTACACCTTC	CASSEARRTGGGYTF
TRBV11-3	-	-	TRBJ2-2	TGTGCCAGCACACAGGGGAACACCGGGGAGCTGTTTTTT	CASTQGNTGELFF
TRBV7-2	-	-	TRBJ2-7	TGTGCCAGCAGCTTTGGTAGATCGGGTTGGTACGAGCAGTACTTC	CASSFGRSGWYEQYF
TRBV7-2	-	TRBD2	TRBJ2-5	TGTGCCAGCAGCCAACTAGCGGGGGGCCCCGTGACCCAGTACTTC	CASSQLAGGPVTQYF
TRBV7-9	-	TRBD2	TRBJ2-1	TGTGCCAGCAGCATAGCGGGAGGGTACAATGAGCAGTTCTTC	CASSIAGGYNEQFF
TRBV7-2	-	-	TRBJ2-2	TGTGCCAGCAGCTTAGTCAGGGCCGGGGAGCTGTTTTTT	CASSLVRAGELFF
TRBV6-1	-	TRBD1	TRBJ2-1	TGTGCCAGCAGTGCTGGACAGGGGGCGCCCTACAATGAGCAGTTCTTC	CASSAGQGAPYNEQFF
TRBV5-1	-	TRBD1	TRBJ2-2	TGCGCCAGCAGCCGTCCGGGACAGGGGACCGGGGAGCTGTTTTTT	CASSRPGQGTGELFF
TRBV6-6	once	-	TRBJ1-1	TGTGCCAGCAGATCTCCGGGACACCTGCCCACTGAAGCTTTCTTT	CASRSPGHLPTEAFF
TRBV5-1	once	TRBD1	TRBJ2-7	TGCGCCAGCAGCCCCCAACAGGGGGCGTACGAGCAGTACTTC	CASSPQQGAYEQYF
TRBV9	few	-	TRBJ1-3	TGTGCCAGCAGCGAAAGACCCACAGGCTCTGGAAACACCATATATTTT	CASSERPTGSGNTIYF
TRBV7-8	-	TRBD2	TRBJ2-3	TGTGCCAGCAGCTTAGCGCGGGGACTAGCGGGGGCCACGCAGTATTTT	CASSLARGLAGATQYF
TRBV7-2	few	-	TRBJ1-3	TGTGCCAGCAGCTTAGGGCGGGGTGGTGGAAACACCATATATTTT	CASSLGRGGGNTIYF
TRBV7-6	-	-	TRBJ1-2	TGTGCCAGCAGCTTAGCGCTAGGGATTGGACACTACCCCACCTTC	CASSLALGIGHYPTF
TRBV5-8	-	-	TRBJ2-4	TGTGCCAGCAGCGACCAGGGGAGAGGAAACATTCAGTACTTC	CASSDQGRGNIQYF
TRBV19	once	-	TRBJ2-7	TGTGCCAGTAGCCTTGCCGGGACACCCTCCTACGAGCAGTACTTC	CASSLAGTPSYEQYF
TRBV9	once	-	TRBJ1-5	TGTGCCAGCAGCGGAGCATACAGGGAAAGAAGGAGCAATCAGCCCCAGCATTTT	CASSGAYRERRSNQPQHF
TRBV7-2	-	-	TRBJ1-1	TGTGCCAGCACCGGACAGCCGAACACTGAAGCTTTCTTT	CASTGQPNTEAFF
TRBV7-6	few	TRBD1	TRBJ2-7	TGTGCCAGCAGCATACAACCGGGACAGCCCTACGAGCAGTACTTC	CASSIQPGQPYEQYF
TRBV29-1	few	-	TRBJ2-1	TGCAGCGTTGGGGACTCTCAGCAGTTCTTC	CSVGDSQQFF
TRBV19	-	-	TRBJ2-5	TGTGCCAGTAGTATAGGGACAGCTCAAGAGACCCAGTACTTC	CASSIGTAQETQYF
TRBV6-6	-	TRBD2	TRBJ2-1	TGTGCCAGCAGTACCGGGGGGATCTACAATGAGCAGTTCTTC	CASSTGGIYNEQFF